This T cell receptor (beta chain) comes out of a study of CXCR3-negative and CXCR3-positive naive CD8 T cells. The TRB cDNA libraries were prepared by 5' RACE with UMI labels. TCRdb processed the 5' RACE reads again and assigns one entry to each CDR3 protein, with no DNA. Across some 56,000 distinct CDR3 sequences, the top ten clones capture less than 25% of the sample. Germline CDR1 SGHTA, CDR2 FQGNSA. This CDR3 has 16 residues. The sequence derives from a human donor in good health. Some clones in this sample may be carry-over from other donors' samples. Sequencing input: memory CD8+ T cells from blood. The rearrangement links TRBV7-2 to TRBJ2-3; the TCRdb call, TRBD1, lacks DNA for checking. The CDR3 spells CASSLVVGGITDTQYF.